This TCR beta chain was captured in a study of T-cell memory formation after mild COVID-19. Study information: There were largely donor-specific TCR clusters.

TCR alpha and TCR beta cDNA libraries carrying sample barcodes and UMIs were produced by 5'RACE using constant-segment primers. TCRdb re-called the 5' RACE reads through MiXCR, storing one row per CDR3 protein. The sample has about 310,000 distinct CDR3 sequences, approximately 15% seen once. Findings of the study overall: Of the contracting clones, CD4+ ones lay mainly in CM and EM, and CD8+ ones in EMRA. Among clones contracting day 15 to 85, CD4/CD8 was balanced, whereas later expanders leaned CD4+.

The CDR3 spans 13 residues. J gave up 4 bases and V 4 bases, and 3 bases lay outside the gene matches. Germline V gene sequence: CDR1 LGHNA, CDR2 YSLEER. Notes on this clonotype: The antigen is not known.

This chain links TRBV4-3 with TRBJ2-7, with 8 bases lining up with TRBD2. Sequencing used PBMCs or a T cell subset sorted from them (not recorded which). The sequence came from a man aged 18 to 29 who had mild COVID-19 (a few samples of this study predate the infection). Cell type and time point are not known. In DNA form, the CDR3 reads TGCGCCAGCAGCCCCGGGAGGGAATACGAGCAGTACTTC. Protein: CASSPGREYEQYF.